A selection of T cell receptor beta chains follows, all from one sample in a study of blood T cells in healthy people across ages. Each CDR3 protein is one row after TCRdb ran MiXCR on the 5' RACE reads. The table has about 680,000 distinct CDR3 sequences, approximately 50% seen once. The sequenced material came from blood. The origin of the receptors is a woman in her sixties or seventies in good health. Both conserved end residues are part of each CDR3. Each record gives: CDR3 protein, CDR3 DNA, clone size, J gene, V gene, D gene. D genes are given only for firm matches. Rows may omit the clone size; those that give it use once, few, many or a size class.

CDR3 protein: CASSQPGQNTEAFF
CDR3 DNA: TGTGCCAGCAGCCAACCGGGCCAGAACACTGAAGCTTTCTTT
clone size: NA
J gene: TRBJ1-1
V gene: TRBV4-2
D gene: NA

CDR3 protein: CASRRNSGGNEQFF
CDR3 DNA: TGTGCCAGCAGACGTAACTCCGGGGGGAATGAGCAGTTCTTC
clone size: NA
J gene: TRBJ2-1
V gene: TRBV12-3/TRBV12-4
D gene: TRBD2

CDR3 protein: CSASGWAQQETQYF
CDR3 DNA: TGCAGTGCTAGCGGGTGGGCACAACAAGAGACCCAGTACTTC
clone size: NA
J gene: TRBJ2-5
V gene: TRBV20-1
D gene: NA

CDR3 protein: CASSSRPGRANYGYTF
CDR3 DNA: TGTGCCAGCAGCTCCCGGCCGGGACGGGCTAACTATGGCTACACCTTC
clone size: few
J gene: TRBJ1-2
V gene: TRBV7-2
D gene: NA

CDR3 protein: CASRGAGDSNQPQHF
CDR3 DNA: TGTGCCAGCAGAGGGGCAGGGGATAGCAATCAGCCCCAGCATTTT
clone size: NA
J gene: TRBJ1-5
V gene: TRBV28
D gene: NA

CDR3 protein: CASNLLTGADYEQYF
CDR3 DNA: TGTGCCAGCAACTTACTAACTGGGGCCGACTACGAGCAGTACTTC
clone size: NA
J gene: TRBJ2-7
V gene: TRBV11-2
D gene: NA

CDR3 protein: CASSSTPGLAGVTGYNEQFF
CDR3 DNA: TGTGCCAGCAGTTCAACCCCGGGACTAGCGGGAGTTACGGGCTACAATGAGCAGTTCTTC
clone size: few
J gene: TRBJ2-1
V gene: TRBV7-9
D gene: TRBD2

CDR3 protein: CASSFRDRGSPLHF
CDR3 DNA: TGTGCCAGCAGTTTTAGGGACAGGGGTTCACCCCTCCACTTT
clone size: NA
J gene: TRBJ1-6
V gene: TRBV12-3/TRBV12-4
D gene: TRBD1

CDR3 protein: CASSLGTTYNTEAFF
CDR3 DNA: TGCGCCAGCAGCTTGGGGACAACCTATAACACTGAAGCTTTCTTT
clone size: once
J gene: TRBJ1-1
V gene: TRBV5-1
D gene: NA

CDR3 protein: CASSWTGKYSSYEQYF
CDR3 DNA: TGTGCCAGCAGTTGGACTGGGAAGTACAGCTCCTACGAGCAGTACTTC
clone size: NA
J gene: TRBJ2-7
V gene: TRBV28
D gene: NA

CDR3 protein: CASTNSGGYGYTF
CDR3 DNA: TGTGCCAGCACCAATTCGGGGGGGTATGGCTACACCTTC
clone size: NA
J gene: TRBJ1-2
V gene: TRBV7-2
D gene: NA

CDR3 protein: CASSLTGSWSEQYF
CDR3 DNA: TGTGCCAGCAGCTTAACAGGTTCGTGGTCCGAGCAGTACTTC
clone size: NA
J gene: TRBJ2-7
V gene: TRBV7-9
D gene: NA

CDR3 protein: CASSVEALAGNIAKNIQYF
CDR3 DNA: TGTGCCAGCAGCGTAGAGGCACTAGCGGGCAACATAGCCAAAAACATTCAGTACTTC
clone size: NA
J gene: TRBJ2-4
V gene: TRBV9
D gene: TRBD2

CDR3 protein: CASSLETGIGNTIYF
CDR3 DNA: TGCGCCAGCAGCCTGGAGACAGGGATCGGAAACACTATATATTTT
clone size: NA
J gene: TRBJ1-3
V gene: TRBV5-1
D gene: TRBD1

CDR3 protein: CSVRERLNTDTQYF
CDR3 DNA: TGCAGCGTGCGGGAGAGGCTGAACACAGATACGCAGTATTTT
clone size: NA
J gene: TRBJ2-3
V gene: TRBV29-1
D gene: TRBD2

CDR3 protein: CASSYSLLWGQRNTDTQYF
CDR3 DNA: TGTGCCAGCAGTTACTCGCTACTCTGGGGACAGAGAAACACAGATACGCAGTATTTT
clone size: many
J gene: TRBJ2-3
V gene: TRBV6-2/TRBV6-3
D gene: TRBD1